This TCR beta chain appears in the sequencing data of a study of T cells in Graves' hyperthyroidism and ophthalmopathy. This clonotype was recorded many times. RNA transcripts served as the template for amplifying TCR beta CDR3 regions. HTBI primers drove first-round RT-PCR of the TCR CDR3. Each CDR3 protein gets one entry after TCRdb re-called the multiplex PCR reads with MiXCR. The table records roughly 250,000 distinct CDR3 sequences, about a sixth of them present only once. Duration under 3 months, a NOSPECS grade of at least 4, and a Clinical Activity Score of at least 3 characterized the ophthalmopathy patients. CDR1 SGHNT and CDR2 YENEEA come from the germline V gene. The V gene lost 1 base and the J gene lost 0 bases, with 10 bases spanning the gap. CDR3 size: 16 residues.

Source material: blood. The clonotype originates from a woman between 18 and 30 years old with Graves' ophthalmopathy. The chain combines TRBV11-3 with TRBJ2-1; D perhaps matches TRBD2 (5 bases). CDR3: CASSLARGSSYNEQFF. DNA of the CDR3: TGTGCCAGCAGCTTAGCTCGGGGTAGCTCCTACAATGAGCAGTTCTTC.